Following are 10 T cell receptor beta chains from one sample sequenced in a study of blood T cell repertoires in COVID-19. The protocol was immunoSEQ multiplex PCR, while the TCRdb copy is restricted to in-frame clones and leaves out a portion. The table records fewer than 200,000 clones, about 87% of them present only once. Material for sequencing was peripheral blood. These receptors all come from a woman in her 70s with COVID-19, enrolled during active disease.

DNA of the CDR3: TGTGCCAGCAGCCCCCACAGCGGGAGTGGCTACGAGCAGTACTTC. Encoded protein: CASSPHSGSGYEQYF. The V and J genes are TRBV4-2 and TRBJ2-7; 8 nucleotides align to TRBD2. The V segment lost 4 bases and the J segment 3 bases; nucleotides outside the gene matches: 8. This CDR3 spans 15 amino acids. The germline V gene encodes CDR1 LGHNA and CDR2 YNFKEQ.

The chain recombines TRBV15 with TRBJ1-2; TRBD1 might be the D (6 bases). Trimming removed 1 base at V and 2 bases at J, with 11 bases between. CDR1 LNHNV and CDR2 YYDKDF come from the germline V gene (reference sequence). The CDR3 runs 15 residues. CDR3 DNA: TGTGCCACCAGCAGAGGACGGGGACAAAACTATGGCTACACCTTC. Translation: CATSRGRGQNYGYTF. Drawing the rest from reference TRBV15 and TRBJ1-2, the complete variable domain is DAMVIQNPRYQVTQFGKPVTLSCSQTLNHNVMYWYQQKSSQAPKLLFHYYDKDFNNEADTPDNFQSRRPNTSFCFLDIRSPGLGDTAMYLCATSRGRGQNYGYTFGSGTRLTVV.

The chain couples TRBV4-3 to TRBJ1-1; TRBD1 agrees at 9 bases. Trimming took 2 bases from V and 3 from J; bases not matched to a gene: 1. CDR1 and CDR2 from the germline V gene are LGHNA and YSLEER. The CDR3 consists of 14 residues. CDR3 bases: TGCGCCAGCAGCCAAAGGACAGGGGACACTGAAGCTTTCTTT. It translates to CASSQRTGDTEAFF.

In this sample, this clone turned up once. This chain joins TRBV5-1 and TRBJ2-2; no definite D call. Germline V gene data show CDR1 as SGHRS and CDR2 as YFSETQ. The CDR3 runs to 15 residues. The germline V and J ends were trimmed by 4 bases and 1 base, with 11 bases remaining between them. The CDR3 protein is CASSLINRNTGELFF. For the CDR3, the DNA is TGCGCCAGCAGCCTAATCAACAGGAACACCGGGGAGCTGTTTTTT. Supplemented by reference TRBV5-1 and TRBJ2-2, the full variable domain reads KAGVTQTPRYLIKTRGQQVTLSCSPISGHRSVSWYQQTPGQGLQFLFEYFSETQRNKGNFPGRFSGRQFSNSRSEMNVSTLELGDSALYLCASSLINRNTGELFFGEGSRLTVL.

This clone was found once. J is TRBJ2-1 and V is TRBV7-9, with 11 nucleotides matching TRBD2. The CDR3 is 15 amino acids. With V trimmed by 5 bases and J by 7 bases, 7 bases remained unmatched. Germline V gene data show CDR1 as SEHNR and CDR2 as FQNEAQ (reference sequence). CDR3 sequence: CASSNGASGRNEQFF. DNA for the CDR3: TGTGCCAGCAGCAACGGGGCTAGCGGGAGGAATGAGCAGTTCTTC.

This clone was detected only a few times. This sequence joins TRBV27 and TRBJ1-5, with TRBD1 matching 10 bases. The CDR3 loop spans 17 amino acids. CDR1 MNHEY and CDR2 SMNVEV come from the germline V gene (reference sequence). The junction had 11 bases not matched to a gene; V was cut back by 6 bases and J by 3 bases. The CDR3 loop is CASRSGTGVGNNQPQHF. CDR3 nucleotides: TGTGCCAGCAGATCCGGGACAGGGGTAGGAAACAATCAGCCCCAGCATTTT.

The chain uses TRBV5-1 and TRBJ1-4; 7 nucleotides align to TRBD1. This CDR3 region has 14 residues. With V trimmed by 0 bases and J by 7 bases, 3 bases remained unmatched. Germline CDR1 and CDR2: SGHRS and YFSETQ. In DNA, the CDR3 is TGCGCCAGCAGCTTGGGAGGGGGCGGTGAAAAACTGTTTTTT. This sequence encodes CASSLGGGGEKLFF.

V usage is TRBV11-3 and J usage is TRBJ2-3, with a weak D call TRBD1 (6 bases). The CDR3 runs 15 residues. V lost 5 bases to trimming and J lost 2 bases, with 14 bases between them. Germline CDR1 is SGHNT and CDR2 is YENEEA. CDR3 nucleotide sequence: TGTGCCAGCAGCCCTGGACAGTTGCTCACAGATACGCAGTATTTT. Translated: CASSPGQLLTDTQYF. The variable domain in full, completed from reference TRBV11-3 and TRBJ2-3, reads EAGVVQSPRYKIIEKKQPVAFWCNPISGHNTLYWYLQNLGQGPELLIRYENEEAVDDSQLPKDRFSAERLKGVDSTLKIQPAELGDSAVYLCASSPGQLLTDTQYFGPGTRLTVL.

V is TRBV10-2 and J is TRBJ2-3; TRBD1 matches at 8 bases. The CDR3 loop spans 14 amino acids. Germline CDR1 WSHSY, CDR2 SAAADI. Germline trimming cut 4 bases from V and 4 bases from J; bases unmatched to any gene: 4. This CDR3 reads CASSAQQGADTQYF. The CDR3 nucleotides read TGCGCCAGCAGTGCCCAACAGGGGGCAGATACGCAGTATTTT.

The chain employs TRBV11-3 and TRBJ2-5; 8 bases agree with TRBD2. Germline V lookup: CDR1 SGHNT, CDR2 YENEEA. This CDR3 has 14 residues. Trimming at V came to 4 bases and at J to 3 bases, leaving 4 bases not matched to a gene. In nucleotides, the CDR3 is TGTGCCAGCAGCTCACAAGCGGGAGAAGAGACCCAGTACTTC. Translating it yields CASSSQAGEETQYF. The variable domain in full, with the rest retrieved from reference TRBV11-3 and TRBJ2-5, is EAGVVQSPRYKIIEKKQPVAFWCNPISGHNTLYWYLQNLGQGPELLIRYENEEAVDDSQLPKDRFSAERLKGVDSTLKIQPAELGDSAVYLCASSSQAGEETQYFGPGTRLLVL.